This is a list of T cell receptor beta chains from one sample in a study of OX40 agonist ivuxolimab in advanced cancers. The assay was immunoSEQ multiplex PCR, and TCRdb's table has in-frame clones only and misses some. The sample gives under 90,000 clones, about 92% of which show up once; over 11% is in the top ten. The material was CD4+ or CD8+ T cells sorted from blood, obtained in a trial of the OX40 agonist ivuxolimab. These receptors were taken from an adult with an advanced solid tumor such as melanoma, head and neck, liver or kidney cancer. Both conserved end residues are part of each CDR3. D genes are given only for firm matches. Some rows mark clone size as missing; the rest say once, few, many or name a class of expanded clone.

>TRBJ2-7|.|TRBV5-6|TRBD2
CASSLSRTSGDHEQYF
TGTGCCAGCAGCTTGAGTCGGACTAGCGGGGACCACGAGCAGTACTTC
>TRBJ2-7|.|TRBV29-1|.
CSVGTDSYEQYF
TGCAGCGTTGGGACGGACTCCTACGAGCAGTACTTC
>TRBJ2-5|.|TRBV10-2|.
CASSDGVETQYF
TGCGCCAGCAGTGATGGGGTCGAGACCCAGTACTTC
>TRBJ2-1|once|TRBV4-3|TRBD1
CASSPGQARDEQFF
TGCGCCAGCAGCCCTGGACAGGCAAGGGATGAGCAGTTCTTC
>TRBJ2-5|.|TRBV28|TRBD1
CASSLRGRETQYF
TGTGCCAGCAGTCTCAGGGGGCGAGAGACCCAGTACTTC
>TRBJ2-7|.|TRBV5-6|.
CASSFFDSSYEQYF
TGTGCCAGCAGCTTCTTCGACAGCTCCTACGAGCAGTACTTC
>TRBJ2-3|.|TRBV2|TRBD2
CATPAGLGGDTQYF
TGTGCCACCCCAGCGGGGTTGGGCGGGGATACGCAGTATTTT
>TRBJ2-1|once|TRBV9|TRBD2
CASSVGGGSGYNEQFF
TGTGCCAGCAGCGTAGGAGGCGGGAGTGGGTACAATGAGCAGTTCTTC
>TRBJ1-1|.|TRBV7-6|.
CASSLGYGNTEAFF
TGTGCCAGCAGCTTAGGGTACGGGAACACTGAAGCTTTCTTT
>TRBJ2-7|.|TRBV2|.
CASSPTSYEQYF
TGTGCCAGCAGCCCAACCTCCTACGAGCAGTACTTC
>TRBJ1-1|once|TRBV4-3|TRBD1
CASSQAPGGLNTEAFF
TGCGCCAGCAGCCAAGCTCCAGGGGGGTTGAACACTGAAGCTTTCTTT
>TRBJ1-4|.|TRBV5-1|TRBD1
CASSLPARGHGSNEKLFF
TGCGCCAGCAGCTTGCCTGCCAGGGGGCATGGGTCTAATGAAAAACTGTTTTTT
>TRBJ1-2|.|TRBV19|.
CASSIGLDGYTF
TGTGCCAGTAGTATTGGATTAGATGGCTACACCTTC
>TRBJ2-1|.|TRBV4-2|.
CASSPSTETYNEQFF
TGTGCCAGCAGCCCCTCGACAGAAACCTACAATGAGCAGTTCTTC
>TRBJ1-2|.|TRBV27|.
CASSLNRVDYTF
TGTGCCAGCAGTTTAAACAGGGTAGACTACACCTTC
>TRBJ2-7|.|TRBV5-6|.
CASSLGEGISYEQYF
TGTGCCAGCAGCTTGGGTGAGGGAATCTCCTACGAGCAGTACTTC
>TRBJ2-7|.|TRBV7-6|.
CASAEGKASVYEQYF
TGTGCCAGCGCGGAGGGGAAAGCATCGGTCTACGAGCAGTACTTC
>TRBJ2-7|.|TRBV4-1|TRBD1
CASSQETSVAGGEQYF
TGCGCCAGCAGCCAAGAAACCTCAGTGGCAGGGGGCGAGCAGTACTTC
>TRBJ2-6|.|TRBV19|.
CASTPGLSGANVLTF
TGTGCCAGTACCCCTGGTCTCTCTGGGGCCAACGTCCTGACTTTC
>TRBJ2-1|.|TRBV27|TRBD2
CASSLVGTSSYNEQFF
TGTGCCAGCAGTTTGGTCGGGACTAGCTCCTACAATGAGCAGTTCTTC
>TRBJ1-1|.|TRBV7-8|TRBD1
CASSLRRDRIGTEAFF
TGTGCCAGCAGCTTACGCCGGGACAGGATCGGTACTGAAGCTTTCTTT
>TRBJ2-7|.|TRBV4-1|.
CASSQEGQAYEQYF
TGCGCCAGCAGCCAAGAGGGGCAGGCCTACGAGCAGTACTTC
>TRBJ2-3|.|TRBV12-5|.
CASGLPSRVDTQYF
TGTGCTAGTGGTTTGCCCTCGCGTGTGGATACGCAGTATTTT
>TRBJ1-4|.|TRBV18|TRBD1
CASSSSGTGSEKLFF
TGTGCCAGCTCATCTTCCGGGACAGGGAGCGAAAAACTGTTTTTT
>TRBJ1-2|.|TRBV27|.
CASSLSADNYGYTF
TGTGCCAGCAGTTTATCGGCGGATAACTATGGCTACACCTTC
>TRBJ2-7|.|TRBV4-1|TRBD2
CASSLHRGDTYEQYF
TGCGCCAGCAGCCTACACCGGGGGGATACCTACGAGCAGTACTTC
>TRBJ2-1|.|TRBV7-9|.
CVRRPASSQYNEQFF
TGTGTCAGGAGGCCGGCTAGCAGCCAGTACAATGAGCAGTTCTTC
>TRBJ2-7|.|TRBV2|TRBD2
CASGLAAYEQYF
TGTGCCAGCGGACTAGCGGCCTACGAGCAGTACTTC